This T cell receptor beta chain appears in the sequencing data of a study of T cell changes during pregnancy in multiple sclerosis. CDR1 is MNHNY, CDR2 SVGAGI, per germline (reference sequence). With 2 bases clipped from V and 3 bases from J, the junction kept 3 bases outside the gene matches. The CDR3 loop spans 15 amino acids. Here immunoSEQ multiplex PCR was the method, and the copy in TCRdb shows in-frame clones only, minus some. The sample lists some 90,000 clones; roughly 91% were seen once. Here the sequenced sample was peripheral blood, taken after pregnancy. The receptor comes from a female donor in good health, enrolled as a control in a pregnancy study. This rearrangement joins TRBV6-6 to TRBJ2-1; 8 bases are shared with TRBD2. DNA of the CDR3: TGTGCCAGCAGTTACGGCGGGGGGAACTACAATGAGCAGTTCTTC. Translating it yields CASSYGGGNYNEQFF.